The entry that follows covers one TCR beta chain sequence. As yet, its antigen is unknown. The study ran its PCR with 60 Vbeta and 13 Jbeta primers. Assay: immunoSEQ multiplex PCR; the TCRdb copy retains only in-frame clones and omits some. The listing records 80,000 to 95,000 clones. The data originate from a study of cytomegalovirus exposure and HLA in healthy donors. About the study: The study placed roughly four fifths of its approximately 430 genotyped donors in the Caucasian-associated ancestry cluster. Study conclusions and caveats: Earlier analysis found most TCR beta V segments productive about 90% or about 30% of the time.

This CDR3 region has 15 residues. Per the germline V gene, CDR1 is LNHDA and CDR2 is SQIVND (reference sequence). V trimming: 4 bases; J trimming: 2 bases; junction bases outside the gene matches: 6. This receptor was taken from a man in his fifties in good health and CMV-seropositive. The chain couples TRBV19 to TRBJ2-7; TRBD2 matches 9 bases. Sequencing was performed on PBMCs. The DNA of the CDR3 is TGTGCCAGTAGTAAGAAAGCGGGAGGTCCCTACGAGCAGTACGTC. Its protein product is CASSKKAGGPYEQYV.